A single sample is the source of the 27 T cell receptor beta chains below, sequenced in a study of T cell repertoires in cytomegalovirus infection. MiXCR, run by TCRdb on the reads, gives a single entry per CDR3 protein. The sample lists roughly 150,000 distinct CDR3 sequences, 17% seen once, with approximately 19% in the top ten. Sequencing was performed on CD8+ T cells from PBMCs. These receptors all come from a human donor in good health (CMV status not recorded). Some clones in this sample may be carry-over from other donors' samples.

The J gene is TRBJ2-7, the V gene TRBV20-1; TRBD1 matches at 8 bases. Germline assignment: CDR1 DFQATT and CDR2 SNEGSKA (reference sequence). This CDR3 has 14 residues. Trimming removed 5 bases from V and 3 bases from J; junction bases left unmatched: 9. The DNA of the CDR3 is TGCAGTGCTCCAAATGGGACAGGAGGCTACGAGCAGTACTTC. Translated, it gives CSAPNGTGGYEQYF.

The table lists this clonotype with a few counts. The rearrangement uses TRBV12-5 and TRBJ2-1; 8 nucleotides align to TRBD1. Losses at the gene ends were 0 bases for V and 7 bases for J; bases not matched to a gene: 20. This CDR3 region has 20 residues. The germline V gene has CDR1 LGHNT and CDR2 FRNRAP. CDR3 sequence reads: CASGLVPTGEEKLLQNEQFF. The CDR3 DNA reads TGTGCTAGTGGTTTGGTACCGACAGGGGAGGAGAAGCTCCTACAGAATGAGCAGTTCTTC.

The sample holds many counts of this clonotype. The chain has TRBV7-8 and TRBJ1-4, with 8 bases aligning to TRBD1. V was clipped by 5 bases and J by 7 bases; unmatched bases: 9. The length of the CDR3 is 15 residues. In germline, CDR1 is SGHVS, CDR2 FQNEAQ. The CDR3 coding sequence is TGTGCCAGCAGCCTGGAGACAGGGGCTTTTGAAAAACTGTTTTTT. This translates into CASSLETGAFEKLFF.

This sequence joins TRBV7-9 and TRBJ2-2; either TRBD1 or TRBD2 may fit D (5 bases each). V lost 4 bases to trimming and J lost 1 base, with 10 bases between them. CDR3 length: 15 residues. Germline V CDR1 and CDR2: SEHNR, FQNEAQ (reference sequence). In nucleotides, the CDR3 is TGTGCCAGCAGCTCCCGGGACCAGAACACCGGGGAGCTGTTTTTT. Protein: CASSSRDQNTGELFF.

The chain combines TRBV29-1 with TRBJ1-1; 9 bases match TRBD1. CDR1 is SQVTM and CDR2 is ANQGSEA in the germline V gene. The CDR3 spans 12 residues. V gave up 7 bases and J gave up 5 bases; unmatched junction bases: 5. CDR3 protein: CSADRGKTEAFF. In nucleotides, the CDR3 is TGCAGCGCTGACAGGGGGAAAACTGAAGCTTTCTTT.

The table lists this clonotype with many counts. The chain joins TRBV7-2 to TRBJ1-6, with 8 nucleotides matching TRBD1. The V segment lost 8 bases and the J segment 10 bases; nucleotides outside the gene matches: 13. Looked up from germline, CDR1 is SGHTA and CDR2 is FQGNSA. The CDR3 has 15 amino acids. The CDR3 nucleotides read TGTGCCAGCGGAGGCCAACAGGGGGAACGGTCACCCCTCCACTTT. Its protein is CASGGQQGERSPLHF. Supplemented by reference TRBV7-2 and TRBJ1-6, the full variable domain reads GAGVSQSPSNKVTEKGKDVELRCDPISGHTALYWYRQSLGQGLEFLIYFQGNSAPDKSGLPSDRFSAERTGGSVSTLTIQRTQQEDSAVYLCASGGQQGERSPLHFGNGTRLTVT.

This clonotype was seen only a few times. V is TRBV15 and J is TRBJ2-7, with D maybe TRBD1 (7 bases). This CDR3 contains 13 residues. The V gene lost 5 bases and the J gene lost 2 bases, with 10 bases spanning the gap. Per the germline V gene, CDR1 is LNHNV and CDR2 is YYDKDF (reference sequence). The DNA of the CDR3 is TGTGCCACCAGCGGAGGGACAGCCTACGAGCAGTACTTC. Translated: CATSGGTAYEQYF.

In its sample, this clonotype is medium-sized. The V call is TRBV7-8, the J call TRBJ1-4; 7 positions agree with TRBD1. The CDR3 is 17 amino acids. V trimming: 5 bases; J trimming: 8 bases; junction bases outside the gene matches: 17. Per the germline V gene, CDR1 is SGHVS and CDR2 is FQNEAQ. The chain's CDR3 is CASSPPTSGTVEEKLFF. CDR3 in DNA: TGTGCCAGCAGCCCTCCCACGTCCGGGACAGTAGAAGAAAAACTGTTTTTT.

The table lists this clonotype with a few counts. The chain joins TRBV28 to TRBJ1-1; 7 bases fit TRBD1. The CDR3 loop spans 16 amino acids. Germline-derived CDR1 and CDR2 are MDHEN and SYDVKM. J was trimmed by 4 bases and V by 5 bases; bases with no gene match: 13. The CDR3 bases are TGTGCCAGCAGTCCAGGACGGGACAGAGAGGGCACTGAAGCTTTCTTT. This encodes CASSPGRDREGTEAFF.

The chain has TRBV7-9 and TRBJ2-1; TRBD1 aligns across 7 bases. Germline V gene sequence: CDR1 SEHNR, CDR2 FQNEAQ (reference sequence). CDR3 length equals 16 residues. V gave up 0 bases and J gave up 4 bases; unmatched junction bases: 6. CDR3 residues: CASSLASSRGYNEQFF. DNA for the CDR3: TGTGCCAGCAGCTTAGCGTCTAGCAGGGGGTACAATGAGCAGTTCTTC.

The chain has TRBV7-9 and TRBJ2-5; D is possibly TRBD1 or TRBD2 (5 bases each). The CDR3 has 13 amino acids. V was trimmed by 5 bases and J by 3 bases, leaving 10 bases between them. Germline V gene data show CDR1 as SEHNR and CDR2 as FQNEAQ (reference sequence). CDR3 residues: CASSRDGEETQYF. DNA of the CDR3: TGTGCCAGCAGCAGGGACGGAGAAGAGACCCAGTACTTC.

The gene calls are TRBV6-6 and TRBJ2-7; D might be TRBD1 (5 bases). The CDR3 totals 13 residues. Trimming left V 2 bases short and J 4 bases short, with 9 bases between. Germline-derived CDR1 and CDR2 are MNHNY and SVGAGI (reference sequence). CDR3 sequence (DNA): TGTGCCAGCAGTTACCGGGCAGGGTACGAGCAGTACTTC. This sequence encodes CASSYRAGYEQYF.

V and J are TRBV6-2 or TRBV6-3 and TRBJ2-3; D is unclear. Germline-derived CDR1 and CDR2 are MNHEY and SVGEGT. The CDR3 is 13 residues long. V was trimmed by 5 bases and J by 8 bases, leaving 14 bases between them. CDR3 nucleotides: TGTGCCAGCAGTCAATCCAAGACCGGTACGCAGTATTTT. Translating it yields CASSQSKTGTQYF.

The chain recombines TRBV29-1 with TRBJ1-2; 7 bases match TRBD1. V lost 7 bases to trimming and J lost 3 bases; unmatched junction nucleotides: 11. Germline-derived CDR1 and CDR2 are SQVTM and ANQGSEA. The CDR3 covers 14 residues. DNA of the CDR3: TGCAGCGCCGCTGCAACAGGGGAAGACTATGGCTACACCTTC. Residues: CSAAATGEDYGYTF.

The V gene is TRBV28, the J gene TRBJ2-4; D may correspond to TRBD1 or TRBD2 (7 bases each). Germline V lookup: CDR1 MDHEN, CDR2 SYDVKM. The CDR3 loop spans 16 amino acids. V lost 6 bases to trimming and J lost 0 bases, with 15 bases between them. The CDR3 bases are TGTGCCAGCAGACACCCAGGGGGGGAAGCCAAAAACATTCAGTACTTC. Amino acids: CASRHPGGEAKNIQYF.

The V call is TRBV28, the J call TRBJ1-1; no reliable D call. The V gene's germline CDR1 is MDHEN and CDR2 SYDVKM. With 3 bases removed from V and 7 bases from J, the gap between germline ends came to 9 bases. CDR3 length: 12 residues. CDR3 residues: CASSFVGVEAFF. The CDR3 DNA is TGTGCCAGCAGTTTTGTGGGAGTTGAAGCTTTCTTT.

The V and J genes are TRBV23-1 and TRBJ1-6, with a tentative D call TRBD1 (6 bases). TRBV23-1 is assigned to the ORF class and has an uncertain function. The CDR3 contains 18 residues. V lost 4 bases to trimming and J lost 2 bases, with 18 bases between them. The CDR3 spells CASSLQGQGRTYNSPLHF. CDR3 in DNA: TGCGCCAGCAGTCTCCAGGGGCAGGGAAGAACCTATAATTCACCCCTCCACTTT.

This clonotype was detected a few times. The rearrangement links TRBV29-1 to TRBJ2-7; 12 bases match TRBD1. The CDR3 length is 15 residues. Trimming cost V 7 bases and J 2 bases; bases outside gene matches: 9. Looked up from germline, CDR1 is SQVTM and CDR2 is ANQGSEA. The CDR3 here is CSASTGTGGPYEQYF. The CDR3 coding sequence is TGCAGCGCCAGTACCGGGACAGGGGGCCCCTACGAGCAGTACTTC.

This chain joins TRBV7-8 and TRBJ2-5; 7 nucleotides agree with TRBD2. Germline V gene lookup returns CDR1 SGHVS and CDR2 FQNEAQ. The CDR3 spans 14 residues. V lost 0 bases and J lost 9; bases outside the gene matches: 7. CDR3 bases: TGTGCCAGCAGCTTAGCGGGGAGGGGCGGACCCCAGTACTTC. It yields the protein CASSLAGRGGPQYF.

This clonotype has a handful of counts. The rearrangement links TRBV28 to TRBJ2-5; D is unresolved. This CDR3 has 13 amino acids. With 5 bases removed from V and 1 base from J, the gap between germline ends came to 8 bases. Germline CDR1 and CDR2: MDHEN and SYDVKM. CDR3 nucleotides: TGTGCCAGCAGTCAAACAGCCCAAGAGACCCAGTACTTC. Protein sequence: CASSQTAQETQYF.

The table lists this clonotype with many counts. The V and J genes are TRBV28 and TRBJ1-1; weak D call: TRBD1 (5 bases). The CDR3 spans 15 residues. Germline-derived CDR1 and CDR2 are MDHEN and SYDVKM. V dropped 6 bases and J dropped 0 bases, with 14 bases sitting between them. As DNA, the CDR3 is TGTGCCAGCAGCTACCGCCGGGGGGTGAACACTGAAGCTTTCTTT. This encodes CASSYRRGVNTEAFF.

This clonotype has ten or more counts. The chain combines TRBV7-2 with TRBJ2-1; TRBD2 matches at 10 bases. The V and J ends lost 1 base and 3 bases, in that order; junction bases with no gene match: 3. The CDR3 is 16 amino acids. Germline V CDR1 and CDR2: SGHTA, FQGNSA. CDR3 DNA: TGTGCCAGCAGCTTAGGACTAGCGGGCCTCTACAATGAGCAGTTCTTC. Translated: CASSLGLAGLYNEQFF.

The rearrangement links TRBV7-8 to TRBJ1-1; D not resolved. V was shortened by 3 bases and J by 1 base, with 3 bases between the two germline ends. CDR1 and CDR2 from the germline V gene are SGHVS and FQNEAQ. The CDR3 has 12 residues. CDR3 in DNA: TGTGCCAGCAGCTTTCCGAACACTGAAGCTTTCTTT. Translating gives CASSFPNTEAFF.

The table lists this clonotype with a few counts. The chain is built from TRBV7-6 and TRBJ2-1; tentative D call: TRBD2 (6 bases). Germline-derived CDR1 and CDR2 are SGHVS and FNYEAQ. The CDR3 contains 19 residues. The V gene lost 4 bases and the J gene lost 5 bases, with 27 bases spanning the gap. The CDR3 DNA is TGTGCCAGCAGCTCCCGACCCAAGAAAACTTGGGGGGACGACAATGAGCAGTTCTTC. Translated: CASSSRPKKTWGDDNEQFF.

The chain carries TRBV7-9 and TRBJ2-7; TRBD2 matches at 9 bases. The CDR3 sequence is 16 residues long. The germline CDR1 and CDR2 sequences are SEHNR and FQNEAQ (reference sequence). V lost 5 bases and J lost 0; bases outside the gene matches: 8. In DNA, the CDR3 is TGTGCCAGCAGCCCTAGCGGGACCCGAATCTCCTACGAGCAGTACTTC. It yields the protein CASSPSGTRISYEQYF.

The chain is built from TRBV7-8 and TRBJ2-5; no firm D call. The germline CDR1 and CDR2 sequences are SGHVS and FQNEAQ. The CDR3 totals 12 residues. V lost 6 bases to trimming and J lost 4 bases, with 9 bases between them. The CDR3 coding sequence is TGTGCCAGCAGTTATATAAGAGAGACCCAGTACTTC. It specifies CASSYIRETQYF.

J is TRBJ2-7 and V is TRBV4-2, with D hard to call. Germline V gene data show CDR1 as LGHNA and CDR2 as YNFKEQ. CDR3 size: 13 residues. Trimming stripped 2 bases from V and 4 bases from J, with 9 bases between. The CDR3 sequence: CASSQNGRYEQYF. The CDR3 DNA reads TGTGCCAGCAGCCAAAATGGACGGTACGAGCAGTACTTC.